The 30 T cell receptor beta chains below all came from one sample that was sequenced in a study of T cell responses to AZD1222 COVID-19 vaccine. Method: immunoSEQ multiplex PCR; TCRdb's copy keeps in-frame clones and lacks some. The sample carries approximately 180,000 clones, more than 80% recorded once. The input for sequencing was peripheral blood, taken 28 days after the second dose of the MenACWY control vaccine. These receptors originate from an adult who received the MenACWY meningococcal vaccine as a control.

V is TRBV19 and J is TRBJ1-1; 9 nucleotides match TRBD1. V shed 9 bases, J shed 1 base, and the junction held 9 bases outside the gene matches. Germline CDR1 and CDR2: LNHDA and SQIVND (reference sequence). CDR3 length: 15 amino acids. CDR3 in amino acids: CASHLRDRANTEAFF. The CDR3 DNA follows: TGTGCCAGCCATTTGAGGGACAGGGCGAACACTGAAGCTTTCTTT.

The CDR3 region has the DNA TGTGCCAGCAGTGAGTCAGGGGGCTATGGCTACACCTTC. As protein: CASSESGGYGYTF. The chain employs TRBV2 and TRBJ1-2; TRBD1 agrees at 7 bases. V was pared by 3 bases and J by 4 bases, with 2 bases of the junction left unmatched. The CDR3 is 13 residues long. Germline V gives CDR1 SNHLY, CDR2 FYNNEI.

The J gene is TRBJ2-7, the V gene TRBV7-2; D is perhaps TRBD1 (6 bases). The V gene's germline CDR1 is SGHTA and CDR2 FQGNSA. This CDR3 has 13 residues. Between the trimmed V and J ends, which lost 3 bases and 4 bases, there was a span of 10 bases. The CDR3 reads CASSFGGQYEQYF. DNA of the CDR3: TGTGCCAGCAGCTTTGGGGGCCAGTACGAGCAGTACTTC. Together with reference TRBV7-2 and TRBJ2-7, the CDR3 gives the full variable domain: GAGVSQSPSNKVTEKGKDVELRCDPISGHTALYWYRQSLGQGLEFLIYFQGNSAPDKSGLPSDRFSAERTGGSVSTLTIQRTQQEDSAVYLCASSFGGQYEQYFGPGTRLTVT.

V usage is TRBV7-2 and J usage is TRBJ1-1; D remains ambiguous. Germline CDR1 SGHTA, CDR2 FQGNSA. Trimming took 5 bases from V and 1 from J, leaving 17 bases between them. The CDR3 contains 16 residues. This CDR3 reads CASSPSSGLGNTEAFF. DNA of the CDR3: TGTGCCAGCAGCCCGTCCTCAGGACTGGGGAACACTGAAGCTTTCTTT.

V is TRBV7-2 and J is TRBJ2-1, with no clear D. The germline V and J ends were trimmed by 4 bases and 4 bases, with 8 bases remaining between them. The germline V gene has CDR1 SGHTA and CDR2 FQGNSA. The CDR3 loop spans 13 amino acids. The CDR3, as DNA: TGTGCCAGCAGCTCGCCCTCTTACAATGAGCAGTTCTTC. Its protein is CASSSPSYNEQFF.

CDR3 sequence: CASSVGGGGGYNEQFF. CDR3 sequence (DNA): TGTGCCAGCAGCGTCGGCGGAGGGGGTGGGTACAATGAGCAGTTCTTC. The V and J genes are TRBV9 and TRBJ2-1; D is possibly TRBD1 or TRBD2 (6 bases each). The CDR3 totals 16 residues. From germline, CDR1 is SGDLS and CDR2 YYNGEE. Trimming removed 2 bases from V and 4 bases from J, with 16 bases in between.

This clone was detected once. The chain employs TRBV5-1 and TRBJ2-5; unclear D gene. Trimming pared 3 bases from V and 4 bases from J, leaving 7 bases between. The CDR3 covers 12 residues. CDR1 and CDR2 from the germline V gene are SGHRS and YFSETQ. CDR3 residues: CASSWRPETQYF. The CDR3 DNA is TGCGCCAGCAGCTGGCGCCCAGAGACCCAGTACTTC.

A few counts support this clone. The V call is TRBV7-2, the J call TRBJ2-7; the D is unclear. This CDR3 comprises 13 residues. The germline V and J ends were trimmed by 7 bases and 9 bases, with 19 bases remaining between them. Germline V lookup: CDR1 SGHTA, CDR2 FQGNSA. This CDR3 reads CASNSPPRRMQYF. CDR3 DNA sequence: TGTGCCAGCAACTCCCCCCCCCGAAGAATGCAGTACTTC.

The gene calls are TRBV9 and TRBJ1-1; 8 bases agree with TRBD1. Germline CDR1 is SGDLS and CDR2 is YYNGEE. V gave up 9 bases and J gave up 1 base; unmatched junction bases: 5. This CDR3 has 13 amino acids. The CDR3 DNA reads TGTGCCACCGGACAGGGCCCGAACACTGAAGCTTTCTTT. Protein: CATGQGPNTEAFF.

This clone was observed a single time. This sequence joins TRBV29-1 and TRBJ2-3, with 10 positions matching TRBD2. Looked up from germline, CDR1 is SQVTM and CDR2 is ANQGSEA. This CDR3 contains 13 residues. CDR3: CTGGLAGDGTQYF. CDR3 DNA sequence: TGCACCGGAGGGCTAGCGGGAGATGGCACGCAGTATTTT.

The chain employs TRBV6-2 or TRBV6-3 and TRBJ1-2; 8 bases fit TRBD1. This CDR3 has 13 residues. CDR1 MNHEY and CDR2 SVGEGT come from the germline V gene. J gave up 5 bases and V 1 base, and 0 bases lay outside the gene matches. The CDR3 DNA follows: TGTGCCAGCAGTTACTGGACAGGGTATGGCTACACCTTC. Its translation: CASSYWTGYGYTF.

The chain combines TRBV7-9 with TRBJ2-7, with TRBD2 identical over 11 bases. There are 15 residues in the CDR3. Germline assignment: CDR1 SEHNR and CDR2 FQNEAQ (reference sequence). V was pared by 1 base and J by 7 bases, with 6 bases of the junction left unmatched. The CDR3 loop reads CASSLVLAGAQEQYF. CDR3 DNA sequence: TGTGCCAGCAGCTTAGTACTAGCGGGGGCCCAGGAGCAGTACTTC.

The chain is built from TRBV30 and TRBJ1-5; no reliable D call. The length of the CDR3 is 13 residues. In germline, CDR1 is GTSNPN, CDR2 SVGIG (reference sequence). The V and J ends lost 0 bases and 9 bases respectively, with 12 bases between them. For the CDR3, the DNA is TGTGCCTGGAGTGTCATGGGCGTTGTGCCCCAGCATTTT. Its protein is CAWSVMGVVPQHF.

The chain employs TRBV29-1 and TRBJ2-7; possibly TRBD2 for D (5 bases). CDR1 is SQVTM, CDR2 ANQGSEA, per germline. Trimming stripped 3 bases from V and 2 bases from J, with 11 bases between. The CDR3 is 13 residues long. The CDR3 loop reads CSVDGGPTYEQYF. CDR3 bases: TGCAGCGTTGACGGCGGGCCTACCTACGAGCAGTACTTC.

J is TRBJ1-3 and V is TRBV7-9; D perhaps matches TRBD1 (5 bases). The germline gives CDR1 SEHNR, CDR2 FQNEAQ (reference sequence). V was pared by 5 bases and J by 5 bases, with 19 bases between. The CDR3 length is 16 residues. The CDR3 reads CASSLQSGAGRNTIYF. The CDR3 DNA reads TGTGCCAGCAGCCTTCAGAGCGGGGCCGGACGAAACACCATATATTTT.

The chain has TRBV6-5 and TRBJ2-1; 8 nucleotides agree with TRBD1. Germline CDR1 is MNHEY and CDR2 is SVGAGI. With V trimmed by 6 bases and J by 8 bases, 6 bases remained unmatched. The CDR3 consists of 13 residues. CDR3: CASRVTGVDEQFF. For the CDR3, the DNA is TGTGCCAGCAGGGTGACAGGGGTCGATGAGCAGTTCTTC.

V usage is TRBV14 and J usage is TRBJ2-1; TRBD2 aligns across 8 bases. Germline CDR1 is SGHDN and CDR2 is FVKESK. This CDR3 is built from 12 residues. V trimming: 4 bases; J trimming: 10 bases; junction bases outside the gene matches: 3. CDR3 nucleotides: TGTGCCAGCAGCCTAGCGGGAAGGGAGCAGTTCTTC. Its protein is CASSLAGREQFF.

The chain combines TRBV9 with TRBJ1-3; D gene ambiguous. This CDR3 is built from 13 residues. Trimming stripped 0 bases from V and 4 bases from J, with 5 bases between. Per the germline V gene, CDR1 is SGDLS and CDR2 is YYNGEE. The CDR3 sequence: CASSVAEGNTIYF. DNA of the CDR3: TGTGCCAGCAGCGTAGCGGAGGGAAACACCATATATTTT.

The chain couples TRBV11-1 to TRBJ1-6; 10 bases fit TRBD1. J was trimmed by 10 bases and V by 3 bases; bases with no gene match: 3. The CDR3 runs to 14 residues. Looked up from germline, CDR1 is SGHAT and CDR2 is FQDESV (reference sequence). The CDR3 reads CASSFRDRGSPLHF. The CDR3 coding sequence is TGTGCCAGCAGCTTCCGGGACAGGGGCTCACCCCTCCACTTT. Drawing the rest from reference TRBV11-1 and TRBJ1-6, the complete variable domain is EAEVAQSPRYKITEKSQAVAFWCDPISGHATLYWYRQILGQGPELLVQFQDESVVDDSQLPKDRFSAERLKGVDSTLKIQPAELGDSAMYLCASSFRDRGSPLHFGNGTRLTVT.

This chain uses TRBV27 with TRBJ2-7; D possibly corresponds to TRBD2 (6 bases). The CDR3 has 14 residues. The V end was cut by 2 bases, the J end by 2 bases, with 10 bases between. Germline assignment: CDR1 MNHEY and CDR2 SMNVEV (reference sequence). The CDR3: CASSLAGRTYEQYF. CDR3 nucleotide sequence: TGTGCCAGCAGTTTAGCGGGACGAACCTACGAGCAGTACTTC.

The chain joins TRBV7-9 to TRBJ2-7, with 7 bases matching TRBD1. Germline V gene lookup returns CDR1 SEHNR and CDR2 FQNEAQ (reference sequence). V lost 11 bases and J lost 0; bases outside the gene matches: 4. The CDR3 sequence is 12 residues long. This CDR3 reads CAVRDSSYEQYF. The CDR3 DNA sequence: TGTGCCGTTAGGGACAGCTCCTACGAGCAGTACTTC.

The rearrangement joins TRBV5-6 to TRBJ2-6; TRBD1 matches 9 bases. The V segment lost 3 bases and the J segment 0 bases; nucleotides outside the gene matches: 4. Germline V gene data show CDR1 as SGHDT and CDR2 as YYEEEE. This CDR3 comprises 17 residues. The CDR3 bases are TGTGCCAGCAGCTGGACAGGGGCCTTCTCTGGGGCCAACGTCCTGACTTTC. This encodes CASSWTGAFSGANVLTF. The complete variable domain, with remaining parts taken from reference TRBV5-6 and TRBJ2-6, reads DAGVTQSPTHLIKTRGQQVTLRCSPKSGHDTVSWYQQALGQGPQFIFQYYEEEERQRGNFPDRFSGHQFPNYSSELNVNALLLGDSALYLCASSWTGAFSGANVLTFGAGSRLTVL.

The chain links TRBV18 to TRBJ1-1; D perhaps matches TRBD1 (6 bases). With 5 bases removed from V and 5 bases from J, the gap between germline ends came to 12 bases. This CDR3 region has 13 residues. The germline CDR1 and CDR2 sequences are KGHSH and LQKENI. The CDR3 DNA reads TGTGCCAGCTCAGCCACAGGGAGTACTGAAGCTTTCTTT. Translated, it gives CASSATGSTEAFF.

This clone showed up just once. The chain couples TRBV21-1 to TRBJ1-1. TRBV21-1 is termed a pseudogene. This CDR3 is built from 13 residues. CDR3 region: CASSAERGTEAFF. The CDR3, as DNA: TGTGCCAGCAGCGCGGAGAGAGGCACTGAAGCTTTCTTT.

The chain recombines TRBV11-1 with TRBJ2-2; a weak D match, TRBD2 (5 bases). CDR3 length: 13 residues. V was pared by 6 bases and J by 4 bases, with 9 bases between. Looked up from germline, CDR1 is SGHAT and CDR2 is FQDESV (reference sequence). CDR3 protein: CASSRGFTGELFF. The CDR3 DNA is TGTGCCAGCAGTCGGGGATTCACCGGGGAGCTGTTTTTT.

V usage is TRBV6-4 and J usage is TRBJ1-2; D not certain. This CDR3 has 14 residues. V lost 6 bases, J lost 4 bases, and 15 bases lay in between. The germline gives CDR1 MRHNA, CDR2 SNTAGT. The CDR3 coding sequence is TGTGCCAGCAGGCAAACCTCGGAGAGCTATGGCTACACCTTC. Its translation: CASRQTSESYGYTF.

The rearrangement uses TRBV28 and TRBJ1-2; 7 bases align to TRBD1. Per germline, CDR1 MDHEN and CDR2 SYDVKM. The CDR3 totals 14 residues. The V segment lost 8 bases and the J segment 4 bases; nucleotides outside the gene matches: 10. The CDR3 spells CASQTTGQGYGYTF. DNA for the CDR3: TGTGCCAGCCAAACGACAGGGCAGGGCTATGGCTACACCTTC.

The genes are TRBV9 and TRBJ2-2, with TRBD2 matching 7 bases. The CDR3 is 12 amino acids. V gave up 3 bases and J gave up 7 bases; unmatched junction bases: 0. The germline gives CDR1 SGDLS, CDR2 YYNGEE. This CDR3 is CASSGDYGELFF. CDR3 sequence (DNA): TGTGCCAGCAGCGGGGACTACGGGGAGCTGTTTTTT.

The genes are TRBV6-2 or TRBV6-3 and TRBJ2-1; 9 nucleotides line up with TRBD2. Germline-derived CDR1 and CDR2 are MNHEY and SVGEGT. The ends lost 4 bases at V and 6 bases at J; junction bases unmatched: 10. The CDR3 runs to 16 residues. The CDR3 region is CASSWAGGPGGNEQFF. CDR3 nucleotides: TGTGCCAGCAGTTGGGCGGGAGGGCCCGGTGGCAATGAGCAGTTCTTC.

The V call is TRBV6-5, the J call TRBJ2-3; perhaps D is TRBD1 or TRBD2 (5 bases each). Germline V lookup: CDR1 MNHEY, CDR2 SVGAGI. CDR3 length: 14 residues. Trimming stripped 4 bases from V and 0 bases from J, with 8 bases between. The CDR3: CASSSRDSTDTQYF. The CDR3 DNA reads TGTGCCAGCAGTTCCCGGGACAGCACAGATACGCAGTATTTT.